What follows is one T cell receptor beta chain and its context. The source of the sample is a study of blood T cell repertoires in COVID-19. Study information: COVID-19 samples collected from the United States, Italy and Spain covered acute and convalescent phases.

Clones were read by immunoSEQ multiplex PCR, and TCRdb kept only the in-frame ones, dropping some. This sample has 200,000 to 250,000 clones; about nine tenths occur once, and the top ten carry around 6.9%. CDR3 size: 15 residues. Trimming cost V 6 bases and J 1 base, with 15 bases left between them. CDR1 SNHLY and CDR2 FYNNEI come from the germline V gene. The genes are TRBV2 and TRBJ1-1; tentative D call: TRBD1 (6 bases). This receptor was taken from a man between 60 and 75 years old who had recovered from COVID-19. Sequencing was carried out using peripheral blood. The CDR3 protein is CASSKNGQPNTEAFF. Written as DNA, the CDR3 is TGTGCCAGCAGCAAGAATGGACAGCCGAACACTGAAGCTTTCTTT.